These 30 T cell receptor beta chains were sequenced from one sample in a study of T cell changes during pregnancy in multiple sclerosis. TCRdb keeps only in-frame clones here, not all; method: immunoSEQ multiplex PCR. The table has more than 30,000 clones, roughly 86% seen once; the top ten hold 8% to 10%. The sequences come from CD8+ T cells from peripheral blood mononuclear cells, collected in the first trimester of pregnancy. All receptors derive from a female donor with multiple sclerosis, enrolled in a pregnancy study.

This clone was counted a few times. The chain carries TRBV4-2 and TRBJ2-7, with 7 bases aligning to TRBD2. Germline assignment: CDR1 LGHNA and CDR2 YNFKEQ. The CDR3 is 16 residues long. Trimming removed 4 bases from V and 4 bases from J; junction bases left unmatched: 13. CDR3 loop: CASSPLFGTTGYEQYF. CDR3 coding DNA: TGTGCCAGCAGCCCACTCTTCGGGACTACTGGTTACGAGCAGTACTTC.

This clone was counted a few times. The V call is TRBV28, the J call TRBJ2-7, with 10 bases identical to TRBD1. V lost 7 bases to trimming and J lost 3 bases; unmatched junction nucleotides: 9. The V gene's germline CDR1 is MDHEN and CDR2 SYDVKM. The CDR3 is 15 residues long. The chain's CDR3 is CASIQPGQGYYEQYF. The DNA for the CDR3 is TGTGCCAGCATCCAACCGGGACAGGGGTACTACGAGCAGTACTTC.

The chain is built from TRBV6-5 and TRBJ2-1; TRBD2 matches 9 bases. Trimming took 6 bases from V and 2 from J; bases not matched to a gene: 5. The CDR3 contains 15 residues. Germline CDR1 and CDR2: MNHEY and SVGAGI. The CDR3 loop reads CASRSGTSTYNEQFF. CDR3 nucleotide sequence: TGTGCCAGCAGGTCCGGGACTAGCACCTACAATGAGCAGTTCTTC.

This chain links TRBV7-9 with TRBJ1-1, with D possibly TRBD1 on 5 matching bases. The CDR3 totals 14 residues. Germline-derived CDR1 and CDR2 are SEHNR and FQNEAQ (reference sequence). Trimming removed 5 bases from V and 5 bases from J, with 15 bases in between. The CDR3 nucleotides read TGTGCCAGCAGCCCCCCCGGGGGGACGACTGAAGCTTTCTTT. This encodes CASSPPGGTTEAFF.

The V call is TRBV30, the J call TRBJ1-2, with D tentatively TRBD1 (5 bases). Germline V gene lookup returns CDR1 GTSNPN and CDR2 SVGIG (reference sequence). The V gene lost 0 bases and the J gene lost 7 bases, with 9 bases spanning the gap. The CDR3 runs to 12 residues. Written as DNA, the CDR3 is TGTGCCTGGAGTGTAGGGGTTACTGGCTACACCTTC. Encoded protein: CAWSVGVTGYTF.

The chain recombines TRBV28 with TRBJ2-7; TRBD2 matches at 14 bases. The CDR3 has 14 amino acids. Germline V gene data show CDR1 as MDHEN and CDR2 as SYDVKM. The junction had 2 bases not matched to a gene; V was cut back by 3 bases and J by 7 bases. The CDR3 is CASSLGLAGVEQYF. The CDR3 nucleotides are TGTGCCAGCAGTTTGGGACTAGCGGGAGTGGAGCAGTACTTC.

This chain joins TRBV19 and TRBJ1-2, with D possibly matching TRBD1 (5 bases). V was trimmed by 5 bases and J by 2 bases, leaving 9 bases between them. The CDR3 runs 13 residues. CDR1 is LNHDA and CDR2 is SQIVND in the germline V gene (reference sequence). CDR3 DNA: TGTGCCAGTAGTCAGGCAGGGAACTATGGCTACACCTTC. Translated: CASSQAGNYGYTF.

The V call is TRBV14, the J call TRBJ1-1; no definite D call. The length of the CDR3 is 15 residues. The germline V gene encodes CDR1 SGHDN and CDR2 FVKESK. Trimming left V 1 base short and J 1 base short, with 10 bases between. The CDR3 nucleotides are TGTGCCAGCAGCCAAGTTCGAGGAGGGAACACTGAAGCTTTCTTT. It yields the protein CASSQVRGGNTEAFF.

This chain joins TRBV7-3 and TRBJ2-5; the match to TRBD2 covers 9 bases. Germline lookup yields CDR1 SGHTA and CDR2 FQGTGA. With V trimmed by 5 bases and J by 1 base, 11 bases remained unmatched. There are 17 residues in the CDR3. CDR3 sequence (DNA): TGTGCCAGCAGCCCGGGGGTTCTAGCGGGGATCCAAGAGACCCAGTACTTC. Translated, it gives CASSPGVLAGIQETQYF.

This chain connects TRBV28 to TRBJ2-4; 10 nucleotides line up with TRBD2. The CDR3 consists of 16 residues. CDR1 is MDHEN, CDR2 SYDVKM, per germline. Losses at the gene ends were 1 base for V and 8 bases for J; bases not matched to a gene: 8. CDR3 loop: CASSLFLAGEDDIQYF. DNA for the CDR3: TGTGCCAGCAGTTTATTCCTAGCGGGAGAGGATGACATTCAGTACTTC.

This clone was seen once. The J gene is TRBJ2-1, the V gene TRBV4-1; 13 bases map to TRBD2. V trimming: 0 bases; J trimming: 6 bases; junction bases outside the gene matches: 5. CDR1 and CDR2 (germline): MGHRA, YSYEKL. The CDR3 sequence is 17 residues long. This CDR3 is CASSQDGLAGEGNEQFF. CDR3 in DNA: TGCGCCAGCAGCCAAGACGGACTAGCGGGGGAGGGCAATGAGCAGTTCTTC.

This clone was picked up one time. The chain uses TRBV27 and TRBJ2-2, with a possible D match to TRBD1 (6 bases). The CDR3 has 13 amino acids. Germline CDR1 reads MNHEY; CDR2 reads SMNVEV (reference sequence). V lost 3 bases and J lost 5, with 7 bases in between. The CDR3 coding sequence is TGTGCCAGCAGTTTTCAGGGGACCGGGGAGCTGTTTTTT. This encodes CASSFQGTGELFF.

The CDR3 bases are TGTGCCAGCAGTCCAGGATCGGGGATTCAGTACTTC. Protein product: CASSPGSGIQYF. The chain employs TRBV6-5 and TRBJ2-4; tentatively, D is TRBD2 (5 bases). Deletions cut 5 bases from V and 10 bases from J, with 12 bases between. The length of the CDR3 is 12 residues. Germline V gene lookup returns CDR1 MNHEY and CDR2 SVGAGI.

The chain has TRBV27 and TRBJ1-6; 9 nucleotides agree with TRBD1. Germline CDR1 is MNHEY and CDR2 is SMNVEV (reference sequence). The CDR3 loop spans 15 amino acids. V lost 6 bases to trimming and J lost 7 bases; unmatched junction nucleotides: 7. For the CDR3, the DNA is TGTGCCAGCAGAGACGGGACAGGGTGGAATTCACCCCTCCACTTT. Translation: CASRDGTGWNSPLHF.

The gene calls are TRBV15 and TRBJ2-6; weak D call: TRBD1 (6 bases). The length of the CDR3 is 16 residues. Germline CDR1 reads LNHNV; CDR2 reads YYDKDF (reference sequence). Trimming took 1 base from V and 0 from J, leaving 7 bases between them. CDR3 coding DNA: TGTGCCACCAGCAGAGCAGGGGACTCTGGGGCCAACGTCCTGACTTTC. Translated: CATSRAGDSGANVLTF.

This chain uses TRBV7-9 with TRBJ2-1, with 13 bases lining up with TRBD2. The germline V gene has CDR1 SEHNR and CDR2 FQNEAQ (reference sequence). The CDR3 runs to 16 residues. Germline trimming cut 5 bases from V and 2 bases from J; bases unmatched to any gene: 3. In DNA, the CDR3 is TGTGCCAGCAGCAAACTAGCGGGGGGGCCCTACAATGAGCAGTTCTTC. Its translation: CASSKLAGGPYNEQFF.

The chain couples TRBV2 to TRBJ2-1, with D maybe TRBD1 (6 bases). This CDR3 is 13 amino acids long. Germline V lookup: CDR1 SNHLY, CDR2 FYNNEI. Trimming took 1 base from V and 8 from J, leaving 9 bases between them. CDR3 residues: CASSEGGRDEQFF. CDR3 sequence (DNA): TGTGCCAGCAGTGAAGGGGGGCGGGATGAGCAGTTCTTC. Looking up the rest from reference TRBV2 and TRBJ2-1 gives the full variable domain: EPEVTQTPSHQVTQMGQEVILRCVPISNHLYFYWYRQILGQKVEFLVSFYNNEISEKSEIFDDQFSVERPDGSNFTLKIRSTKLEDSAMYFCASSEGGRDEQFFGPGTRLTVL.

The V call is TRBV19, the J call TRBJ1-5; D is possibly TRBD1 (6 bases). Germline lookup yields CDR1 LNHDA and CDR2 SQIVND (reference sequence). The germline V and J ends were trimmed by 0 bases and 6 bases, with 15 bases remaining between them. The CDR3 has 16 amino acids. The CDR3 here is CASSIETGKGGQPQHF. As DNA, the CDR3 is TGTGCCAGTAGTATAGAAACAGGGAAAGGAGGTCAGCCCCAGCATTTT.

The chain combines TRBV7-9 with TRBJ2-7; maybe TRBD1 (6 bases). The CDR3 spans 17 residues. V was trimmed by 5 bases and J by 2 bases, leaving 22 bases between them. Germline CDR1 is SEHNR and CDR2 is FQNEAQ (reference sequence). CDR3 coding DNA: TGTGCCAGCAGCCCCAAACTCCCCGGGACAATGGCCTACGAGCAGTACTTC. It is translated as CASSPKLPGTMAYEQYF.

CDR3 sequence: CATSRSGQAVKKPLHF. The CDR3 bases are TGTGCCACCAGCAGATCTGGACAGGCGGTAAAAAAACCCCTCCACTTT. The rearrangement joins TRBV15 to TRBJ1-6; 7 positions agree with TRBD1. Germline V lookup: CDR1 LNHNV, CDR2 YYDKDF (reference sequence). CDR3 length: 16 residues. With 2 bases clipped from V and 12 bases from J, the junction kept 13 bases outside the gene matches.

The gene calls are TRBV7-3 and TRBJ2-2; D might be TRBD1 (5 bases). The CDR3 is 15 residues long. V dropped 7 bases and J dropped 1 base, with 13 bases sitting between them. CDR1 is SGHTA, CDR2 FQGTGA, per germline. CDR3 protein: CASTPGAENTGELFF. CDR3 coding DNA: TGTGCCAGCACCCCTGGGGCTGAGAACACCGGGGAGCTGTTTTTT.

This sequence joins TRBV4-1 and TRBJ1-4; 7 positions match TRBD1. CDR3 size: 17 residues. CDR1 MGHRA and CDR2 YSYEKL come from the germline V gene. With V trimmed by 1 base and J by 0 bases, 5 bases remained unmatched. CDR3 loop: CASSQAPGTATNEKLFF. DNA for the CDR3: TGCGCCAGCAGCCAAGCGCCTGGGACAGCAACTAATGAAAAACTGTTTTTT.

This chain links TRBV4-3 with TRBJ1-5, with unresolved D. Trimming took 0 bases from V and 7 from J, leaving 10 bases between them. CDR3 length equals 14 residues. CDR1 is LGHNA and CDR2 is YSLEER in the germline V gene. The CDR3 here is CASSQEIAKQPQHF. The CDR3 DNA sequence: TGCGCCAGCAGCCAAGAAATCGCGAAGCAGCCCCAGCATTTT.

The gene calls are TRBV10-2 and TRBJ2-3; 8 bases align to TRBD1. V lost 1 base to trimming and J lost 3 bases; unmatched junction nucleotides: 9. Germline CDR1 and CDR2: WSHSY and SAAADI. The CDR3 runs to 17 residues. CDR3 sequence (DNA): TGCGCCAGCAGTGAGTTTCAGGGGGCTCAAAGTACAGATACGCAGTATTTT. It specifies CASSEFQGAQSTDTQYF.

The chain is built from TRBV7-6 and TRBJ2-5, with a possible D match to TRBD1 (6 bases). CDR1 is SGHVS, CDR2 FNYEAQ, per germline. V lost 2 bases to trimming and J lost 5 bases, with 18 bases between them. The CDR3 has 16 residues. The CDR3 nucleotides are TGTGCCAGCAGCTTAATAACAGGGACATCAGCGGAGACCCAGTACTTC. It codes for CASSLITGTSAETQYF.

This clone was counted a single time. The chain combines TRBV9 with TRBJ1-5, with 8 bases matching TRBD1. CDR3 length: 15 residues. J gave up 4 bases and V 0 bases, and 3 bases lay outside the gene matches. CDR1 and CDR2 (germline): SGDLS, YYNGEE. Here the CDR3 DNA reads TGTGCCAGCAGCGTAGGGACAGGGACTAATCAGCCCCAGCATTTT. Translation: CASSVGTGTNQPQHF.

The rearrangement joins TRBV4-3 to TRBJ1-2, with 7 nucleotides matching TRBD1. CDR3 length: 15 amino acids. Germline V gene data show CDR1 as LGHNA and CDR2 as YSLEER. With 3 bases clipped from V and 8 bases from J, the junction kept 12 bases outside the gene matches. CDR3 DNA sequence: TGCGCCAGCAGCCATGACCGACAGGGAAGCTTGGGCTACACCTTC. Its translation is CASSHDRQGSLGYTF.

This clone was detected once. CDR3 protein: CASSPPFGREQNEQFF. The CDR3 coding sequence is TGTGCCAGCAGCCCCCCGTTCGGCAGGGAACAGAATGAGCAGTTCTTC. The genes are TRBV7-9 and TRBJ2-1, with D perhaps matching TRBD1 (5 bases). This CDR3 has 16 residues. V lost 5 bases, J lost 7 bases, and 21 bases lay in between. Germline V gene sequence: CDR1 SEHNR, CDR2 FQNEAQ (reference sequence).

The genes are TRBV7-3 and TRBJ1-3; the D is unclear. The germline V gene encodes CDR1 SGHTA and CDR2 FQGTGA. This CDR3 region has 16 residues. V gave up 5 bases and J gave up 2 bases, with 16 bases separating them. CDR3 in DNA: TGTGCCAGCAGCCCCCCCCCTCCTCTTCCTGGAAACACCATATATTTT. Its translation is CASSPPPPLPGNTIYF.

This chain joins TRBV19 and TRBJ1-1; no reliable D call. The CDR3 is 13 amino acids. Trimming took 4 bases from V and 7 from J, leaving 13 bases between them. Germline V gene data show CDR1 as LNHDA and CDR2 as SQIVND (reference sequence). The CDR3 DNA reads as TGTGCCAGTAGTAGCGGGGATCGTGGTGAAGCTTTCTTT. Its protein product is CASSSGDRGEAFF.